Listed here are 26 T cell receptor beta chains from one sample, sequenced in a study of blood T cell repertoires in COVID-19. Libraries were prepared by immunoSEQ multiplex PCR; TCRdb keeps only in-frame clonotypes and omits some of them. This sample has some 330,000 clones, with approximately 87% found just once. Specimen: peripheral blood. All receptors derive from a woman aged 50 to 60 with active or convalescent COVID-19.

This clone was recorded once. The J gene is TRBJ1-4, the V gene TRBV6-2 or TRBV6-3; D remains ambiguous. This CDR3 has 17 amino acids. Trimming removed 0 bases from V and 2 bases from J, with 13 bases in between. Looked up from germline, CDR1 is MNHEY and CDR2 is SVGEGT. The CDR3 region has the DNA TGTGCCAGCAGTTACTCTTTCGTCGGGGAGACTAATGAAAAACTGTTTTTT. Translated: CASSYSFVGETNEKLFF.

The chain is built from TRBV2 and TRBJ1-2, with TRBD1 matching over 7 bases. V was pared by 5 bases and J by 4 bases, with 4 bases of the junction left unmatched. The CDR3 covers 13 residues. Germline loops: CDR1 SNHLY, CDR2 FYNNEI. The CDR3 is CASSPGQIYGYTF. As DNA, the CDR3 is TGTGCCAGCAGTCCGGGACAGATCTATGGCTACACCTTC.

The V and J genes are TRBV7-9 and TRBJ1-2; D ambiguous. Germline V gene data show CDR1 as SEHNR and CDR2 as FQNEAQ (reference sequence). This CDR3 spans 15 amino acids. The V end was cut by 5 bases, the J end by 1 base, with 14 bases between. Written as DNA, the CDR3 is TGTGCCAGCAGCCCGGGGAACACTCATAACTATGGCTACACCTTC. This translates into CASSPGNTHNYGYTF. The whole variable domain, remainder taken from reference TRBV7-9 and TRBJ1-2, is DTGVSQNPRHKITKRGQNVTFRCDPISEHNRLYWYRQTLGQGPEFLTYFQNEAQLEKSRLLSDRFSAERPKGSFSTLEIQRTEQGDSAMYLCASSPGNTHNYGYTFGSGTRLTVV.

The gene calls are TRBV7-9 and TRBJ1-3; the D is unclear. The germline V gene has CDR1 SEHNR and CDR2 FQNEAQ (reference sequence). This CDR3 has 16 residues. Trimming removed 1 base at V and 1 base at J, with 11 bases between. CDR3 residues: CASSLGSDGSGNTIYF. DNA for the CDR3: TGTGCCAGCAGCTTAGGGAGCGATGGTTCTGGAAACACCATATATTTT.

The chain recombines TRBV30 with TRBJ1-6; D is ambiguous. The CDR3 runs to 11 residues. In germline, CDR1 is GTSNPN, CDR2 SVGIG (reference sequence). The V end was cut by 2 bases, the J end by 8 bases, with 4 bases between. This chain's CDR3 is CAWSTDSPLHF. The CDR3 DNA sequence: TGTGCCTGGAGTACAGATTCACCCCTCCACTTT. The full variable domain, in which reference TRBV30 and TRBJ1-6 provide the parts outside the CDR3, is SQTIHQWPATLVQPVGSPLSLECTVEGTSNPNLYWYRQAAGRGLQLLFYSVGIGQISSEVPQNLSASRPQDRQFILSSKKLLLSDSGFYLCAWSTDSPLHFGNGTRLTVT.

This clone was seen only a few times. This sequence joins TRBV7-2 and TRBJ2-7; TRBD1 aligns across 7 bases. Per the germline V gene, CDR1 is SGHTA and CDR2 is FQGNSA. V gave up 4 bases and J gave up 4 bases; unmatched junction bases: 4. The CDR3 is made up of 13 amino acids. Here the CDR3 reads CASSWTGQYEQYF. The DNA of the CDR3 is TGTGCCAGCAGCTGGACAGGACAGTACGAGCAGTACTTC.

Only a few counts were recorded for this clone. The rearrangement joins TRBV19 to TRBJ1-1; the match to TRBD1 covers 10 bases. This CDR3 has 16 amino acids. Germline CDR1 reads LNHDA; CDR2 reads SQIVND (reference sequence). J was trimmed by 1 base and V by 5 bases; bases with no gene match: 7. CDR3 loop: CASSPGTGASNTEAFF. The DNA for the CDR3 is TGTGCCAGTAGTCCCGGGACAGGGGCCTCGAACACTGAAGCTTTCTTT.

This sequence joins TRBV7-9 and TRBJ2-7, with D possibly being TRBD1 (5 bases). Germline CDR1 SEHNR, CDR2 FQNEAQ (reference sequence). V was cut by 1 base and J by 0 bases, with 10 bases left in between. CDR3 length equals 15 residues. The CDR3 is CASSLGTPTSYEQYF. CDR3 in DNA: TGTGCCAGCAGCTTAGGGACACCAACCTCCTACGAGCAGTACTTC.

This chain connects TRBV5-6 to TRBJ2-3, with unresolved D. CDR1 is SGHDT, CDR2 YYEEEE, per germline. V dropped 1 base and J dropped 6 bases, with 18 bases sitting between them. This CDR3 is 16 amino acids long. DNA of the CDR3: TGTGCCAGCAGCTTGCGAGCCCCTAAAGAGGTGGATACGCAGTATTTT. Amino acids: CASSLRAPKEVDTQYF.

The chain uses TRBV27 and TRBJ1-6; D unresolved. Trimming removed 3 bases at V and 10 bases at J, with 10 bases between. CDR1 is MNHEY and CDR2 is SMNVEV in the germline V gene (reference sequence). This CDR3 spans 13 amino acids. The CDR3 loop is CASSFSSGSPLHF. The CDR3 bases are TGTGCCAGCAGTTTTTCATCCGGGTCACCCCTCCACTTT.

The J gene is TRBJ1-2, the V gene TRBV13; the match to TRBD1 covers 8 bases. Germline values: CDR1 PRHDT, CDR2 FYEKMQ (reference sequence). The V and J ends lost 5 bases and 6 bases, in that order; junction bases with no gene match: 11. This CDR3 has 15 residues. Written as DNA, the CDR3 is TGTGCCAGCAGCCAAGGAGGGCAGGGGGCCCATGGCTACACCTTC. Amino acid sequence: CASSQGGQGAHGYTF.

This chain links TRBV6-5 with TRBJ1-6; 9 bases align to TRBD1. V shed 0 bases and J 7 bases; nucleotides not matched to a gene: 4. The CDR3 loop spans 16 amino acids. Germline lookup yields CDR1 MNHEY and CDR2 SVGAGI. CDR3 loop: CASSYSRQGGNSPLHF. The CDR3 bases are TGTGCCAGCAGTTACTCGAGACAGGGGGGAAATTCACCCCTCCACTTT.

This clone has just a few counts. The chain is built from TRBV11-2 and TRBJ1-3, with D perhaps matching TRBD1 (6 bases). Trimming took off 9 bases at V and 0 bases at J, with 12 bases between the two ends. CDR1 SGHAT and CDR2 FQNNGV come from the germline V gene. The CDR3 has 14 amino acids. CDR3 region: CASVQGFSGNTIYF. The CDR3 DNA is TGTGCCAGTGTACAGGGATTCTCTGGAAACACCATATATTTT. The full variable domain, completed using reference TRBV11-2 and TRBJ1-3, is EAGVAQSPRYKIIEKRQSVAFWCNPISGHATLYWYQQILGQGPKLLIQFQNNGVVDDSQLPKDRFSAERLKGVDSTLKIQPAKLEDSAVYLCASVQGFSGNTIYFGEGSWLTVV.

This clone was detected once. The J gene is TRBJ2-7, the V gene TRBV11-1; 11 positions match TRBD2. Germline values: CDR1 SGHAT, CDR2 FQDESV (reference sequence). With V trimmed by 5 bases and J by 2 bases, 2 bases remained unmatched. This CDR3 spans 14 amino acids. This chain's CDR3 is CASSDSGRAYEQYF. The CDR3, as DNA: TGTGCCAGCAGCGATAGCGGGAGGGCCTACGAGCAGTACTTC.

The chain joins TRBV25-1 to TRBJ1-1; perhaps TRBD1 as D (6 bases). Trimming took 7 bases from V and 1 from J, leaving 16 bases between them. The CDR3 runs 15 residues. Germline V gene sequence: CDR1 MGHDK, CDR2 SYGVNS. The CDR3 protein is CASTPRGGQNTEAFF. CDR3 sequence (DNA): TGTGCCAGCACCCCCCGGGGGGGGCAGAACACTGAAGCTTTCTTT. The variable domain in full, completed from reference TRBV25-1 and TRBJ1-1, reads EADIYQTPRYLVIGTGKKITLECSQTMGHDKMYWYQQDPGMELHLIHYSYGVNSTEKGDLSSESTVSRIRTEHFPLTLESARPSHTSQYLCASTPRGGQNTEAFFGQGTRLTVV.

The V gene is TRBV10-3, the J gene TRBJ2-3, with 7 bases matching TRBD2. Germline trimming cut 8 bases from V and 4 bases from J; bases unmatched to any gene: 9. This CDR3 has 14 residues. Per the germline V gene, CDR1 is ENHRY and CDR2 is SYGVKD. The CDR3 loop reads CAISFGGSSDTQYF. CDR3 DNA: TGTGCCATCTCTTTCGGGGGGAGTTCAGATACGCAGTATTTT.

CDR3 loop: CAWANRGNQPQHF. The CDR3 DNA sequence: TGTGCCTGGGCAAACAGGGGGAATCAGCCCCAGCATTTT. This chain joins TRBV30 and TRBJ1-5; 8 nucleotides line up with TRBD1. The V and J ends lost 5 bases and 4 bases, in that order; junction bases with no gene match: 4. The CDR3 runs 13 residues. Germline-derived CDR1 and CDR2 are GTSNPN and SVGIG (reference sequence). Filled out from reference TRBV30 and TRBJ1-5, the complete variable domain reads SQTIHQWPATLVQPVGSPLSLECTVEGTSNPNLYWYRQAAGRGLQLLFYSVGIGQISSEVPQNLSASRPQDRQFILSSKKLLLSDSGFYLCAWANRGNQPQHFGDGTRLSIL.

The chain uses TRBV27 and TRBJ2-7; 8 bases match TRBD1. This CDR3 region has 16 residues. The trim removed 4 bases at V and 3 bases at J, leaving 11 bases unmatched. Germline CDR1 reads MNHEY; CDR2 reads SMNVEV (reference sequence). CDR3 protein: CASSSTVDRAYYEQYF. CDR3 coding DNA: TGTGCCAGCAGTTCAACTGTGGACAGGGCTTACTACGAGCAGTACTTC.

The rearrangement joins TRBV11-2 to TRBJ1-3; D is uncertain. This CDR3 has 14 residues. Per the germline V gene, CDR1 is SGHAT and CDR2 is FQNNGV. The V end lost 5 bases, the J end lost 2 bases, and 10 bases lay between the germline ends. This CDR3 reads CASSVRSPGNTIYF. CDR3 nucleotides: TGTGCCAGCAGCGTCAGAAGTCCTGGAAACACCATATATTTT. The full variable domain, with the rest looked up from reference TRBV11-2 and TRBJ1-3, is EAGVAQSPRYKIIEKRQSVAFWCNPISGHATLYWYQQILGQGPKLLIQFQNNGVVDDSQLPKDRFSAERLKGVDSTLKIQPAKLEDSAVYLCASSVRSPGNTIYFGEGSWLTVV.

The rearrangement joins TRBV5-6 to TRBJ1-1; TRBD1 matches 8 bases. Germline V gives CDR1 SGHDT, CDR2 YYEEEE. This CDR3 region has 15 residues. V lost 1 base to trimming and J lost 0 bases; unmatched junction nucleotides: 2. The CDR3 DNA sequence: TGTGCCAGCAGCTTGATACAGGGGGTGAACACTGAAGCTTTCTTT. Its translation: CASSLIQGVNTEAFF.

This chain uses TRBV19 with TRBJ2-2, with TRBD2 matching 9 bases. Germline V CDR1 and CDR2: LNHDA, SQIVND (reference sequence). There are 15 residues in the CDR3. V gave up 3 bases and J gave up 4 bases; unmatched junction bases: 3. CDR3: CASSISGRLTGELFF. For the CDR3, the DNA is TGTGCCAGTAGTATTAGCGGGAGACTCACCGGGGAGCTGTTTTTT.

The J gene is TRBJ1-1, the V gene TRBV7-9, with 7 bases matching TRBD1. The CDR3 is 15 residues long. In germline, CDR1 is SEHNR, CDR2 FQNEAQ (reference sequence). Unmatched junction bases numbered 11, after V lost 4 bases and J lost 6 bases. The CDR3 here is CASSSWTDRDPEAFF. The CDR3 region has the DNA TGTGCCAGCAGCTCCTGGACAGACAGGGATCCTGAAGCTTTCTTT.

The J gene is TRBJ2-5, the V gene TRBV24-1, with 7 bases fitting TRBD1. Germline V gene sequence: CDR1 KGHDR, CDR2 SFDVKD. V lost 0 bases, J lost 4 bases, and 4 bases stayed unmatched. This CDR3 has 15 residues. The DNA of the CDR3 is TGTGCCACCAGTGATTTGCGGCCAGGGGGAGAGACCCAGTACTTC. Amino acids: CATSDLRPGGETQYF.

This chain joins TRBV7-2 and TRBJ2-7, with 11 bases identical to TRBD2. The J segment lost 6 bases and the V segment lost 5 bases, leaving 6 bases of the junction unmatched. CDR1 is SGHTA and CDR2 is FQGNSA in the germline V gene. There are 14 residues in the CDR3. The CDR3 region is CASSTGTSGSEQYF. As DNA, the CDR3 is TGTGCCAGCAGCACTGGGACTAGCGGAAGCGAGCAGTACTTC.

This sequence joins TRBV30 and TRBJ1-4, with 8 bases fitting TRBD1. The CDR3 has 15 residues. J was trimmed by 5 bases and V by 2 bases; bases with no gene match: 7. Germline CDR1 GTSNPN, CDR2 SVGIG (reference sequence). CDR3 loop: CAWSWGTGLNEKLFF. CDR3 nucleotides: TGTGCCTGGAGTTGGGGGACAGGCCTCAATGAAAAACTGTTTTTT.

The gene calls are TRBV3-1 (or the pseudogene TRBV3-2) and TRBJ2-7, with TRBD2 as a possible D gene (6 bases). The germline gives CDR1 LGHDT, CDR2 YNNKEL (reference sequence). This CDR3 region has 14 residues. Trimming removed 1 base at V and 3 bases at J, with 10 bases between. The CDR3 nucleotides read TGTGCCAGCAGCCAAGGGGTGGGGGGCTACGAGCAGTACTTC. Protein: CASSQGVGGYEQYF.